This T cell receptor (beta chain) derives from a study of cytomegalovirus exposure and HLA in healthy donors. Study findings and constraints: Earlier analysis found most TCR beta V segments productive about 87% or about 30% of the time. Clonal expansion was found to be greater in HLA-associated TCR beta chains than in equally common others in a later analysis.

This clone has more than one count but fewer than ten. Its antigen is undetermined. V gave up 2 bases and J gave up 2 bases; unmatched junction bases: 5. The CDR3 has 15 amino acids. Germline V lookup: CDR1 MNHEY, CDR2 SMNVEV (reference sequence). 60 Vbeta and 13 Jbeta primers were used in PCR. The table came from immunoSEQ multiplex PCR; TCRdb's copy has only in-frame clones and leaves some out. The sample records 100,000 or so clones, roughly 12% being singletons. The source is a middle-aged man in good health and CMV-seropositive. The chain uses TRBV27 and TRBJ2-7; TRBD1 matches at 8 bases. Input material: PBMCs. CDR3: CASSLLRTGTYEQYF. The CDR3 DNA reads as TGTGCCAGCAGTTTACTCAGGACAGGGACCTACGAGCAGTACTTC.